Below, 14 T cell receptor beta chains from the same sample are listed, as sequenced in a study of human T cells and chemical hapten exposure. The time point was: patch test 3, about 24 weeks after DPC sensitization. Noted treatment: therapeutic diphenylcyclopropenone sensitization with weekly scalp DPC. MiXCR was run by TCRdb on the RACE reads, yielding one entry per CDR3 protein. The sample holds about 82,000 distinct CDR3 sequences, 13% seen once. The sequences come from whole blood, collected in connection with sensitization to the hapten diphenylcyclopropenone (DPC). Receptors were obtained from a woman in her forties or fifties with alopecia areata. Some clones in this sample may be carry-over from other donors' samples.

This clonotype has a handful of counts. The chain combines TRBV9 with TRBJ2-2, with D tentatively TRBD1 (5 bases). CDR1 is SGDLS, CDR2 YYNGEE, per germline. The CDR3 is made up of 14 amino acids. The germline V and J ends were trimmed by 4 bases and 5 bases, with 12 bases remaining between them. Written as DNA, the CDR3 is TGTGCCAGCAGCTCTAGACAGTTAACCGGGGAGCTGTTTTTT. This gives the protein CASSSRQLTGELFF.

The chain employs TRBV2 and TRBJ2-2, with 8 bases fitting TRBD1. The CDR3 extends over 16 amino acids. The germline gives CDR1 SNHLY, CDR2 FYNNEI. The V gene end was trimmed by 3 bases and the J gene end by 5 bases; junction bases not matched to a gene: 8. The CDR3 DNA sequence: TGTGCCAGCAGTGATGCGTCAGGGGGCCGGACCGGGGAGCTGTTTTTT. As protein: CASSDASGGRTGELFF.

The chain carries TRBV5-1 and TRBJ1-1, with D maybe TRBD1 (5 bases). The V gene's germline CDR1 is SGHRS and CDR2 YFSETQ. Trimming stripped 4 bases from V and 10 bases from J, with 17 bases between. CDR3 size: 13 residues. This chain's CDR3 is CASSLSGARAAFF. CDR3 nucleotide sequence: TGCGCCAGCAGCCTGAGTGGGGCGAGGGCAGCTTTCTTT.

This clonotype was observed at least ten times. The CDR3 nucleotides are TGTGCCAGCACCGAGTCGCTAGCGGGAGGGTCGAAGAATGAGCAGTTCTTC. Translating gives CASTESLAGGSKNEQFF. The chain is built from TRBV6-1 and TRBJ2-1; 12 nucleotides align to TRBD2. V was pared by 7 bases and J by 7 bases, with 14 bases of the junction left unmatched. The germline gives CDR1 MNHNS, CDR2 SASEGT. This CDR3 has 17 amino acids.

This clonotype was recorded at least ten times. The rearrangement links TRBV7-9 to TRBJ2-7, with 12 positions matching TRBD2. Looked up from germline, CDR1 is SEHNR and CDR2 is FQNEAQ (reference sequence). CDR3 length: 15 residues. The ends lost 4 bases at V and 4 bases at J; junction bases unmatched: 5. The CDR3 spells CASSSQTSGRYEQYF. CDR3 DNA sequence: TGTGCCAGCAGCTCTCAAACTAGCGGGAGGTACGAGCAGTACTTC. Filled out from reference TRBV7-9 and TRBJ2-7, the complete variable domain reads DTGVSQNPRHKITKRGQNVTFRCDPISEHNRLYWYRQTLGQGPEFLTYFQNEAQLEKSRLLSDRFSAERPKGSFSTLEIQRTEQGDSAMYLCASSSQTSGRYEQYFGPGTRLTVT.

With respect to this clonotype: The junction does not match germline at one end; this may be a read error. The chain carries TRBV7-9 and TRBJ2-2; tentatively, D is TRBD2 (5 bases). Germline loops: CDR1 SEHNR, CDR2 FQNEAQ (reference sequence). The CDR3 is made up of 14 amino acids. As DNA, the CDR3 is TGTGTCAGCAGCTTAGGACTTTGGACCGGGGAGCTGTTTTTT. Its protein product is CVSSLGLWTGELFF.

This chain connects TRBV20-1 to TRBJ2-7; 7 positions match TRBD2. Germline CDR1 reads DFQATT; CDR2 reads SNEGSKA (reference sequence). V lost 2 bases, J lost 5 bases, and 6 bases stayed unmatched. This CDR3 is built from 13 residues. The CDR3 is CSARLREYNEQYF. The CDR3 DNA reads TGCAGTGCTAGACTGCGGGAGTATAACGAGCAGTACTTC.

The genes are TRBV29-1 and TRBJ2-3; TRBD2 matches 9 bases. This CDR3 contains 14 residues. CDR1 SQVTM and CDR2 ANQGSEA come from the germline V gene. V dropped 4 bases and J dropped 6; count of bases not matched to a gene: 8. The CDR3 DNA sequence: TGCAGCGTTGCCGGAGCGGGAGGAGGTGATACGCAGTATTTT. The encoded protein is CSVAGAGGGDTQYF.

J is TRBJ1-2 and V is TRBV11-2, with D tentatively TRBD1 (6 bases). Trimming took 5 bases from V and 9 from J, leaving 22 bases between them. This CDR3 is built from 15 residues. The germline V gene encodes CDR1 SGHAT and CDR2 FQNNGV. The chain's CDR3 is CASSAQGQAALRYTF. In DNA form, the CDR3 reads TGTGCCAGCAGCGCACAGGGACAAGCGGCCCTCCGCTACACCTTC.

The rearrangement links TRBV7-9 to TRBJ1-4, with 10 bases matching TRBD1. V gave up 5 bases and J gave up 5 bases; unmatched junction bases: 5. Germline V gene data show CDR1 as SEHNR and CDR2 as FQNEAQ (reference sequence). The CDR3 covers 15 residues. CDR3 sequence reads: CASSGRDRGNEKLFF. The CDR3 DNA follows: TGTGCCAGCAGCGGCCGGGACAGGGGAAATGAAAAACTGTTTTTT.

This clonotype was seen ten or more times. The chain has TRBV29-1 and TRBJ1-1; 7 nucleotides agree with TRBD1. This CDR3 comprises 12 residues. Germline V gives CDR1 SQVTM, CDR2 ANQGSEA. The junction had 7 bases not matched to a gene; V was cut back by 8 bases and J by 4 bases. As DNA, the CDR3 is TGCAGCATTTGGACAGGCCCCACTGAAGCTTTCTTT. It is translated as CSIWTGPTEAFF.

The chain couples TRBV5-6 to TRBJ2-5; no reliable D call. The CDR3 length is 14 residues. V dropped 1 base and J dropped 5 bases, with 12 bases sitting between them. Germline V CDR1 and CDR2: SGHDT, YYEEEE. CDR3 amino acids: CASSLLFARETQYF. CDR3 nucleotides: TGTGCCAGCAGCTTGCTCTTCGCCCGTGAGACCCAGTACTTC.

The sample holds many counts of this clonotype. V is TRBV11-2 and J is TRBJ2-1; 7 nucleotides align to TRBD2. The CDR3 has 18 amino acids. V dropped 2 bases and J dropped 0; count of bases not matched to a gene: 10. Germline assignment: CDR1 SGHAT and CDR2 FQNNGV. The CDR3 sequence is CASSLRLARMSSYNEQFF. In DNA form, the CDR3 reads TGTGCCAGCAGCTTACGACTAGCCAGGATGAGCTCCTACAATGAGCAGTTCTTC. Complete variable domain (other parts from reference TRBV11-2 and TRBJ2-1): EAGVAQSPRYKIIEKRQSVAFWCNPISGHATLYWYQQILGQGPKLLIQFQNNGVVDDSQLPKDRFSAERLKGVDSTLKIQPAKLEDSAVYLCASSLRLARMSSYNEQFFGPGTRLTVL.

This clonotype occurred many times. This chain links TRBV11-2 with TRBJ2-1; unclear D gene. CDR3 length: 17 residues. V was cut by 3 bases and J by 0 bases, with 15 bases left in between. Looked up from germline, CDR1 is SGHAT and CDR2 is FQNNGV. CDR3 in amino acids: CASSFYVQTSSYNEQFF. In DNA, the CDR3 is TGTGCCAGCAGCTTTTATGTACAGACGAGCTCCTACAATGAGCAGTTCTTC.